Sequencing of this T cell receptor (beta chain) was carried out in a study of blood T cell repertoires in COVID-19. Study overall: Both acute and convalescent COVID-19 samples were obtained from the United States, Italy and Spain. Nucleic acid was either cDNA or gDNA, and it came from T cells, B-cell-depleted T cells, or PBMCs.

TCRdb's copy holds only in-frame clones and misses some; the assay was immunoSEQ multiplex PCR. The repertoire holds under 250,000 clones, with about 80% as singletons. The V end was cut by 2 bases, the J end by 5 bases, with 16 bases between. Per germline, CDR1 MNHEY and CDR2 SVGAGI. The CDR3 has 15 amino acids. Sequencing was done on a sample of peripheral blood. This TCR derives from a woman aged 55-70 years with acute or convalescent COVID-19. This chain links TRBV6-5 with TRBJ2-7, with D tentatively TRBD1 (6 bases). The CDR3 spells CASSYKTGFLDEQYF. The CDR3 coding sequence is TGTGCCAGCAGTTACAAGACAGGTTTTTTGGACGAGCAGTACTTC.